This T cell receptor beta chain was identified during a study of blood T cell repertoires in COVID-19. This clone was seen only a few times. Libraries were prepared by immunoSEQ multiplex PCR; TCRdb keeps only in-frame clonotypes and omits some of them. The data show about 140,000 clones, 84% seen once. From germline, CDR1 is LGHDT and CDR2 YNNKEL (reference sequence). Trimming cost V 4 bases and J 5 bases; bases outside gene matches: 0. The CDR3 is 12 amino acids. This receptor was obtained from a woman aged 80 or older in a cohort sampled during active or convalescent COVID-19. Sequencing was performed on peripheral blood. The chain links TRBV3-1 (or the pseudogene TRBV3-2) to TRBJ2-7, with 9 bases matching TRBD1. CDR3 sequence reads: CASSRQGDEQYF. CDR3 in DNA: TGTGCCAGCAGCCGACAGGGGGACGAGCAGTACTTC.